The sequence of this T cell receptor beta chain was determined in a study of OX40 agonist ivuxolimab in advanced cancers. Regarding the complete study: Ivuxolimab was an agonistic, fully human IgG2 monoclonal antibody directed against OX40 (CD134), a costimulatory receptor. Intravenous ivuxolimab was administered to patients every 2 weeks at six dose levels: 0.01, 0.1, 0.3, 1.5, 3 and 10 mg/kg. Of the approximately 50 dose-escalation patients, hepatocellular carcinoma was present in some 19, melanoma in roughly 15, renal cell carcinoma in 9 and head and neck cancer in 9. A male proportion of roughly 80% and a mean age of approximately 58 years, ranging from 23 to 79, were recorded for the dose-escalation cohort. Prior anti-PD-1, anti-PD-L1 or anti-CTLA-4 therapy was permitted, and approximately 39% of dose-escalation patients had received checkpoint inhibitors. Three dose-escalation patients achieved partial responses, one with hepatocellular carcinoma and two with cutaneous melanoma. The purpose of peripheral TCRbeta sequencing was to test whether ivuxolimab changed TCR sequence diversity and led to clonal T-cell expansion. The paper reports the monotherapy dose-escalation portion (N of about 50 patients) of the phase I ivuxolimab trial. Points the paper makes about the study in general: In the 0.1-3.0 mg/kg groups, partial responders had among the lowest normalized peripheral clonal expansion, particularly in CD8+ T cells. On average, CD8+ T cells showed more expanded clones than CD4+ T cells after ivuxolimab. Low levels of normalized T-cell clonal expansion were also shown by some nonresponding patients. The antigen specificity of the peripheral T cells that underwent clonal expansion was not determined. At doses from 0.1 to 3.0 mg/kg, clonal expansion was seen in both CD4+ and CD8+ blood T cells between baseline and week 6.

This clone showed up just once. There is no known antigen for this receptor. No base quality values were provided; no much bigger clone lies one nucleotide off. For sequencing of the TCRbeta CDR3 region, genomic DNA was extracted from the sorted cells. The immunoSEQ Assay was used to sequence the TCRbeta CDR3 regions. TCRdb re-hosts the immuneACCESS table, in-frame sequences only. Its copies lack some clones; in the studies checked, an unresolved V gene accounts for under half of them, and the cause for the rest is not known. In this sample the table shows 50,000 to 70,000 clones, about 88% of which occur a single time. Together, the top ten hold around 2.1% of the sample. Patients with a history of autoimmune disease or receiving systemic immunosuppression were excluded from the trial. Peripheral blood for TCR sequencing was collected from all dose cohorts at baseline, on cycle 4 day 1, and on cycle 7 day 1. The samples were taken from a phase I, first-in-human, multicenter, open-label dose-escalation trial of ivuxolimab. Adults with locally advanced or metastatic melanoma, renal cell carcinoma, hepatocellular carcinoma or head and neck squamous cell carcinoma were enrolled in the trial. Before TCR sequencing, CD4+ T cells and CD8+ T cells were sorted from peripheral blood as separate populations.

This receptor was obtained from an adult with an advanced solid tumor such as melanoma, head and neck, liver or kidney cancer. The starting material was CD4+ or CD8+ T cells sorted from blood, obtained in a trial of the OX40 agonist ivuxolimab.

The CDR3 protein is CASSVAMSTDTQYF. The DNA is as follows: TGTGCCAGCAGCGTAGCTATGAGCACAGATACGCAGTATTTT. Recombination linked TRBV9 to TRBJ2-3, with no confident D gene call. For CDR1 and CDR2, the germline V gene lists SGDLS and YYNGEE. V is pared back by 0 bases and J by 0 bases, with 5 bases lying between the germline termini. From the cysteine through the phenylalanine, the CDR3 covers 14 amino acids. The CDR3 DNA has 42 bases and is translated from base 1.